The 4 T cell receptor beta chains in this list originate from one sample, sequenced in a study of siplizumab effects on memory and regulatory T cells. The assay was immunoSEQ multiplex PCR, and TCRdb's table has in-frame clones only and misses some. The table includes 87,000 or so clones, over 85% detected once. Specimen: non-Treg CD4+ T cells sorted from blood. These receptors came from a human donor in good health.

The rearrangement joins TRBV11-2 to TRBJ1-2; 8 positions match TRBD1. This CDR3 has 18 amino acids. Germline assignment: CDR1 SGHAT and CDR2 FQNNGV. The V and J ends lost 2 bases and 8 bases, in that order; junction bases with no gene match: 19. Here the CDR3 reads CASSLTTGGTSDYAGYTF. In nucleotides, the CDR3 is TGTGCCAGCAGCTTAACTACAGGGGGGACCTCAGATTACGCCGGCTACACCTTC. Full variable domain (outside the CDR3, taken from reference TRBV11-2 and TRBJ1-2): EAGVAQSPRYKIIEKRQSVAFWCNPISGHATLYWYQQILGQGPKLLIQFQNNGVVDDSQLPKDRFSAERLKGVDSTLKIQPAKLEDSAVYLCASSLTTGGTSDYAGYTFGSGTRLTVV.

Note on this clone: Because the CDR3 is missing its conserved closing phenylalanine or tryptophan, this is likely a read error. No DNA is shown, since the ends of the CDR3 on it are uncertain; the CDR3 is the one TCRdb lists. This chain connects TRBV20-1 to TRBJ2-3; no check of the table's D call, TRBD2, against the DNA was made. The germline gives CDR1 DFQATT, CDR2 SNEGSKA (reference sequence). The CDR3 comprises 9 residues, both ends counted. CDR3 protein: CSASCQEGD.

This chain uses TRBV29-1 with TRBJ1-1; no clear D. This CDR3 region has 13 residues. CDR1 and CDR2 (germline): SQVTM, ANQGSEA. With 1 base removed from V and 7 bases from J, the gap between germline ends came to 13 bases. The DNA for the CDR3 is TGCAGCGTTGAAGCCCCCCTCCGGGTTGAAGCTTTCTTT. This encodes CSVEAPLRVEAFF.

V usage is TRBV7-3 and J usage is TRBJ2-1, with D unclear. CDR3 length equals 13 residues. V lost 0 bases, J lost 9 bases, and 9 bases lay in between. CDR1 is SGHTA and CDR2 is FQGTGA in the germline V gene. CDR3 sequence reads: CASSLTLGSEQFF. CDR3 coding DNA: TGTGCCAGCAGCTTAACGCTAGGTAGTGAGCAGTTCTTC.